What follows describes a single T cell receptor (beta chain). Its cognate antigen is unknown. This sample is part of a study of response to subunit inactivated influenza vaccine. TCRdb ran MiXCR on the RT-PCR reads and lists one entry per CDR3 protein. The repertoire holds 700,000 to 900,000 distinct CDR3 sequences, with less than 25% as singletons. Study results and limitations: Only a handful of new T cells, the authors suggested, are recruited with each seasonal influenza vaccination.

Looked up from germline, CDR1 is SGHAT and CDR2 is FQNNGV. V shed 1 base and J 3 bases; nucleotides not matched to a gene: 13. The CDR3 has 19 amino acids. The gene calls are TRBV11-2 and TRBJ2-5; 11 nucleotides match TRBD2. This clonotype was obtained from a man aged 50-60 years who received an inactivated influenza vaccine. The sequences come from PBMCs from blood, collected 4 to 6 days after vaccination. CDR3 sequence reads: CASSLVTSGREKTKETQYF. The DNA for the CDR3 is TGTGCCAGCAGCTTAGTAACTAGCGGGAGAGAGAAGACCAAAGAGACCCAGTACTTC.